This entry concerns a single TCR beta chain. Method: immunoSEQ multiplex PCR; TCRdb's copy keeps in-frame clones and lacks some. The data hold approximately 100,000 clones, with approximately 90% observed a single time. These data originate in a study of T cells after somatic rescue of genetic block. V lost 8 bases and J 4 bases, leaving 15 bases between the germline ends. This CDR3 has 13 residues. Germline V gives CDR1 SGHVS, CDR2 FQNEAQ. This chain uses TRBV7-8 with TRBJ2-7; tentatively, D is TRBD2 (6 bases). The TCR sequence derives from a woman younger than 30. Sequencing input: peripheral blood mononuclear cells (PBMCs). As DNA, the CDR3 is TGTGCCAGCGCCCGGGAGATGGTGTACGAGCAGTACTTC. Translating gives CASAREMVYEQYF. The full variable domain, rest sourced from reference TRBV7-8 and TRBJ2-7, is GAGVSQSPRYKVAKRGQDVALRCDPISGHVSLFWYQQALGQGPEFLTYFQNEAQLDKSGLPSDRFFAERPEGSVSTLKIQRTQQEDSAVYLCASAREMVYEQYFGPGTRLTVT.